This is a list of T cell receptor beta chains from one sample in a study of PD-L1 blockade in urothelial cancer. Only in-frame clones appear in the TCRdb table, and some are missing; sequencing was by immunoSEQ multiplex PCR. The data show about 52,000 clones, 84% seen once. The sample consisted of PBMCs, taken around atezolizumab (anti-PD-L1) treatment. These receptors originate from a man aged 45 to 65 with urothelial cancer. Both conserved end residues are part of each CDR3. Each record gives: J gene, D gene, V gene, clone size, CDR3 DNA, CDR3 protein. A D gene is named only where the DNA matches it firmly. Some rows mark clone size as missing; the rest say once, few, many or name a class of expanded clone.

J gene: TRBJ2-7
D gene: -
V gene: TRBV7-6
clone size: -
CDR3 DNA: TGTGCCAGCAGCCCCCGCCCAGGGGACTACGAGCAGTACTTC
CDR3 protein: CASSPRPGDYEQYF

J gene: TRBJ2-3
D gene: TRBD2
V gene: TRBV2
clone size: -
CDR3 DNA: TGTGCCAGCAGTGAGCTAGCGGGAGGCACAGATACGCAGTATTTT
CDR3 protein: CASSELAGGTDTQYF

J gene: TRBJ2-2
D gene: TRBD1
V gene: TRBV19
clone size: -
CDR3 DNA: TGTGCCAGTAGTCCACAGGGGGCATCCGGGGAGCTGTTTTTT
CDR3 protein: CASSPQGASGELFF

J gene: TRBJ2-2
D gene: -
V gene: TRBV13
clone size: -
CDR3 DNA: TGTGCCAGCAGCTCAACCACAGGGACCGGGGAGCTGTTTTTT
CDR3 protein: CASSSTTGTGELFF

J gene: TRBJ1-2
D gene: -
V gene: TRBV19
clone size: -
CDR3 DNA: TGTGCCAGTGCCATCCTTCGGGGTTGGTCCCCAAATCCTAACTATGGCTACACCTTC
CDR3 protein: CASAILRGWSPNPNYGYTF

J gene: TRBJ2-3
D gene: TRBD2
V gene: TRBV27
clone size: once
CDR3 DNA: TGTGCCAGCAAGAGACGACGGGGGTTTCTAGCGGGAGGAAGGGACACAGATACGCAGTATTTT
CDR3 protein: CASKRRRGFLAGGRDTDTQYF

J gene: TRBJ2-7
D gene: TRBD1
V gene: TRBV7-9
clone size: -
CDR3 DNA: TGTGCCAGCAGCTTAGAAGTATACGGGACAGGGAGCTCCTACGAGCAGTACTTC
CDR3 protein: CASSLEVYGTGSSYEQYF

J gene: TRBJ1-3
D gene: -
V gene: TRBV7-9
clone size: -
CDR3 DNA: TGTGCCAGCAGCTACGAGGGAATGGCTGGAAACACCATATATTTT
CDR3 protein: CASSYEGMAGNTIYF

J gene: TRBJ1-2
D gene: TRBD1
V gene: TRBV28
clone size: -
CDR3 DNA: TGTGCCAGCAGTTTGGGCGGGGCAGGGGGAAAGGGCTACACCTTC
CDR3 protein: CASSLGGAGGKGYTF

J gene: TRBJ2-1
D gene: -
V gene: TRBV11-3
clone size: -
CDR3 DNA: TGTGCCAGCAGCCACTCGACAGGAGACAATGAGCAGTTCTTC
CDR3 protein: CASSHSTGDNEQFF

J gene: TRBJ1-6
D gene: -
V gene: TRBV5-6
clone size: -
CDR3 DNA: TGTGCCAGCAGCTTGGGGGCCACCATCAGCTATAATTCACCCCTCCACTTT
CDR3 protein: CASSLGATISYNSPLHF

J gene: TRBJ2-1
D gene: TRBD2
V gene: TRBV19
clone size: -
CDR3 DNA: TGTGCCAGTAGTCCCCCGGGGACTAGGAGGACCTACAATGAGCAGTTCTTC
CDR3 protein: CASSPPGTRRTYNEQFF

J gene: TRBJ2-7
D gene: -
V gene: TRBV5-1
clone size: -
CDR3 DNA: TGCGCCAGCAGCGTAACAGGGAACTACGAGCAGTACTTC
CDR3 protein: CASSVTGNYEQYF

J gene: TRBJ2-7
D gene: TRBD2
V gene: TRBV2
clone size: -
CDR3 DNA: TGTGCCAGCAGGGCGGTAGCGGGGGGCCATCCCTACGAGCAGTACTTC
CDR3 protein: CASRAVAGGHPYEQYF

J gene: TRBJ1-6
D gene: TRBD1
V gene: TRBV4-2
clone size: few
CDR3 DNA: TGTGCCAGCAGCCAAATAGACTCCGGGACAGGGAAGTCACCCCTCCACTTT
CDR3 protein: CASSQIDSGTGKSPLHF

J gene: TRBJ1-3
D gene: -
V gene: TRBV5-4
clone size: -
CDR3 DNA: TGTGCCAGCAGCTTGACAACCCGAGCGGACTCTGGAAACACCATATATTTT
CDR3 protein: CASSLTTRADSGNTIYF

J gene: TRBJ2-7
D gene: -
V gene: TRBV7-9
clone size: -
CDR3 DNA: TGTGCCAGCAGCCCCCCCAGTCATGACTACGAGCAGTACTTC
CDR3 protein: CASSPPSHDYEQYF

J gene: TRBJ2-5
D gene: -
V gene: TRBV4-3
clone size: -
CDR3 DNA: TGCGCCAGCAGCCAACCAGGGGAGACCCAGTACTTC
CDR3 protein: CASSQPGETQYF

J gene: TRBJ1-2
D gene: TRBD1
V gene: TRBV6-5
clone size: -
CDR3 DNA: TGTGCCATCAGTGCCGGACAGGGTAACTATGGCTACACCTTC
CDR3 protein: CAISAGQGNYGYTF

J gene: TRBJ2-6
D gene: -
V gene: TRBV28
clone size: -
CDR3 DNA: TGTGCCAGCAGTTTGGCCTTCTCTGGGGCCAACGTCCTGACTTTC
CDR3 protein: CASSLAFSGANVLTF

J gene: TRBJ2-1
D gene: -
V gene: TRBV20-1
clone size: -
CDR3 DNA: TGCAGTGCTCAAAGGGGGAATGAGCAGTTCTTC
CDR3 protein: CSAQRGNEQFF

J gene: TRBJ2-7
D gene: TRBD1
V gene: TRBV28
clone size: -
CDR3 DNA: TGTGCCAGCAGGGGGACAGCCACCTACGAGCAGTACTTC
CDR3 protein: CASRGTATYEQYF

J gene: TRBJ2-7
D gene: -
V gene: TRBV27
clone size: -
CDR3 DNA: TGTGCCAGCAGTTTATCCCAAACTAACAGGTTTAAGTACTTC
CDR3 protein: CASSLSQTNRFKYF

J gene: TRBJ1-1
D gene: -
V gene: TRBV28
clone size: -
CDR3 DNA: TGTGCCAGCAGTTTATTGAGGGTGAACACTGAAGCTTTCTTT
CDR3 protein: CASSLLRVNTEAFF

J gene: TRBJ1-4
D gene: -
V gene: TRBV30
clone size: few
CDR3 DNA: TGTGCCTGGAGTGTACGGTCGGAAAAACTGTTTTTT
CDR3 protein: CAWSVRSEKLFF

J gene: TRBJ1-2
D gene: TRBD1
V gene: TRBV19
clone size: -
CDR3 DNA: TGTGCCAGTAGTATAGGGGACAGGGATTTTCCTGGCTACACCTTC
CDR3 protein: CASSIGDRDFPGYTF

J gene: TRBJ2-2
D gene: TRBD2
V gene: TRBV9
clone size: -
CDR3 DNA: TGTGCCAGCAGCCCACGGACTAGCGGGGGCCCGAACACCGGGGAGCTGTTTTTT
CDR3 protein: CASSPRTSGGPNTGELFF

J gene: TRBJ2-3
D gene: TRBD2
V gene: TRBV4-2
clone size: -
CDR3 DNA: TGTGCCAGCAGGCGTAGCGGGAGAACAGATACGCAGTATTTT
CDR3 protein: CASRRSGRTDTQYF

J gene: TRBJ2-7
D gene: TRBD2
V gene: TRBV27
clone size: -
CDR3 DNA: TGTGCCAGCAGCTCGCTAGCGGAACCATCCTACGAGCAGTACTTC
CDR3 protein: CASSSLAEPSYEQYF

J gene: TRBJ2-5
D gene: -
V gene: TRBV7-2
clone size: -
CDR3 DNA: TGTGCCAGCAGCCAGGTGTCGGGATCCCAAGAGACCCAGTACTTC
CDR3 protein: CASSQVSGSQETQYF

J gene: TRBJ2-2
D gene: TRBD1
V gene: TRBV18
clone size: -
CDR3 DNA: TGTGCCAGCTCACCACCGGGACAGACCACCGGGGAGCTGTTTTTT
CDR3 protein: CASSPPGQTTGELFF

J gene: TRBJ2-7
D gene: -
V gene: TRBV10-2
clone size: once
CDR3 DNA: TGCGCCAGCCGGGACACTACTGCCTACGAGCAGTACTTC
CDR3 protein: CASRDTTAYEQYF

J gene: TRBJ2-7
D gene: TRBD1
V gene: TRBV6-1
clone size: -
CDR3 DNA: TGTGCCAGCAGTGACCTATCAGGACAGGGGTCCCACGAGCAGTACTTC
CDR3 protein: CASSDLSGQGSHEQYF

J gene: TRBJ2-7
D gene: -
V gene: TRBV27
clone size: -
CDR3 DNA: TGTGCCAGCAGTTTAAGGGACAAGCCTTACGAGCAGTACTTC
CDR3 protein: CASSLRDKPYEQYF

J gene: TRBJ2-7
D gene: TRBD1
V gene: TRBV7-9
clone size: once
CDR3 DNA: TGTGCCGAGCTGCGGACAGGGAGCTCCTACGAGCAGTACTTC
CDR3 protein: CAELRTGSSYEQYF

J gene: TRBJ2-5
D gene: TRBD2
V gene: TRBV11-3
clone size: once
CDR3 DNA: TGTGCCAGCAGCCTACGGACTAGCGGGAGGGCCCCGGAGACCCAGTACTTC
CDR3 protein: CASSLRTSGRAPETQYF

J gene: TRBJ2-1
D gene: -
V gene: TRBV7-3
clone size: -
CDR3 DNA: TGTGCCAGCAGCCAGCGGGCATCCCGAGGCAATGAGCAGTTCTTC
CDR3 protein: CASSQRASRGNEQFF

J gene: TRBJ1-4
D gene: -
V gene: TRBV29-1
clone size: -
CDR3 DNA: TGCAGCGTTGGGCAGTCCTATGAAAAACTGTTTTTT
CDR3 protein: CSVGQSYEKLFF

J gene: TRBJ2-3
D gene: TRBD2
V gene: TRBV6-5
clone size: -
CDR3 DNA: TGTGCCAGCAGTTACGTAGCGGGGAGCACAGATACGCAGTATTTT
CDR3 protein: CASSYVAGSTDTQYF

J gene: TRBJ1-5
D gene: TRBD1
V gene: TRBV27
clone size: once
CDR3 DNA: TGTGCCAGCAGTCCCGGGACAGTGCCCAATCAGCCCCAGCATTTT
CDR3 protein: CASSPGTVPNQPQHF

J gene: TRBJ2-3
D gene: -
V gene: TRBV28
clone size: -
CDR3 DNA: TGTGCCAGCAGTGTAGGGGGTCACACAGATACGCAGTATTTT
CDR3 protein: CASSVGGHTDTQYF